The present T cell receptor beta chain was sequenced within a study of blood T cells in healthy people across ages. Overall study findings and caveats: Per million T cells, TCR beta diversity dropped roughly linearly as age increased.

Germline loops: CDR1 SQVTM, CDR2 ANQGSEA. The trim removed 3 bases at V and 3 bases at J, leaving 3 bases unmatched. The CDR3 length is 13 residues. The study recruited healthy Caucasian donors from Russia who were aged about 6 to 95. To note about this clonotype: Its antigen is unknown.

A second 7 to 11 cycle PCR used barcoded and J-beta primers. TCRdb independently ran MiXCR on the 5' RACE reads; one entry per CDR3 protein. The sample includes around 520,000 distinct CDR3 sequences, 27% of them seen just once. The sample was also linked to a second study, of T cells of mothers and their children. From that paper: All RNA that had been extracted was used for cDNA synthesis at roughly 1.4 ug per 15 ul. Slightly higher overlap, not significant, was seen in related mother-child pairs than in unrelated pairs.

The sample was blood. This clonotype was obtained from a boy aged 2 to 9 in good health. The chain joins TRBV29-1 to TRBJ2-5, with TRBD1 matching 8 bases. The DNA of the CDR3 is TGCAGCGTTGATGCAGGGGGCAAAGAGACCCAGTACTTC. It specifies CSVDAGGKETQYF.